What follows is one TCR beta chain and its context. Its antigen is unknown. This entry comes from a study of memory CD4+ T cells and cytomegalovirus serostatus. Looking at the study overall: This sample comes from healthy Belgian adults, about nine CMV seropositive, 24 seronegative. Findings of the study overall: The CMV-associated TCR signature appears largely within the CD4+ memory repertoire. Each of approximately 73 CMV-associated TCRbeta sequences occurred in one to five individuals.

The sort gate was single viable CD3+CD4+CD8-CD45RO+ cells for memory CD4+ T cells. Per the germline V gene, CDR1 is GTSNPN and CDR2 is SVGIG (reference sequence). This CDR3 has 15 amino acids. J was trimmed by 6 bases and V by 1 base; bases with no gene match: 8. Profiling relied on immunoSEQ multiplex PCR, and the TCRdb table lists in-frame clones only, not all of them. The data show approximately 46,000 clones, with more than 60% seen just once and 0.61% held by the top ten. Input material: memory CD4+ T cells from blood. The TCR sequence derives from an adult in good health and CMV-seronegative. The rearrangement joins TRBV30 to TRBJ1-2; 10 bases agree with TRBD1. Here the CDR3 reads CAWSGRGQGRDGYTF. The CDR3 DNA reads as TGTGCCTGGAGTGGAAGGGGACAGGGGAGGGATGGCTACACCTTC.